This T cell receptor (beta chain) was retrieved from a study of cytomegalovirus exposure and HLA in healthy donors. PCR employed 60 Vbeta and 13 Jbeta primers. The assay was immunoSEQ multiplex PCR, and TCRdb's table has in-frame clones only and misses some. The table lists roughly 150,000 clones, 75% to 90% of them singletons. Germline CDR1 is SEHNR and CDR2 is FQNEAQ (reference sequence). This CDR3 has 13 amino acids. V lost 4 bases and J 4 bases, leaving 10 bases between the germline ends. Concerning this clone: What it binds is not known.

Points from the study as a whole: Relative to the approximately 630-donor mean, N-insertions were reportedly fewer in an Asian-associated ancestry cluster in a later analysis.

The clonotype originates from a woman younger than 30 in good health and CMV-seronegative. The sample consisted of PBMCs. The chain is built from TRBV7-9 and TRBJ1-2; no firm D call. CDR3 protein: CASSSSDSYGYTF. In DNA form, the CDR3 reads TGTGCCAGCAGCTCGTCTGACTCCTATGGCTACACCTTC.